The rows below give T cell receptor beta chains drawn from one sample of a study of beta chain features in type 1 diabetes. Sequenced by immunoSEQ multiplex PCR; TCRdb stores in-frame clones only, minus some. The sample includes 250,000 to 300,000 clones, roughly 8% of them seen just once. The sample taken for sequencing was central memory CD4+ T cells from blood. Receptors were obtained from a woman in her late teens or twenties in good health. The CDR3 runs from the conserved cysteine through the conserved F or W. Each record gives: D gene, J gene, V gene, clone size, CDR3 protein, CDR3 DNA. D genes are given only for firm matches. Clone size is stated in some rows and not others, as once, few, many or a class when expanded.

TRBD1 | TRBJ2-1 | TRBV5-1 | NA | CASSGQGNNGEQFF | TGCGCCAGCAGCGGACAGGGAAATAATGGTGAGCAGTTCTTC
NA | TRBJ2-5 | TRBV29-1 | NA | CSVEAPSGIRRETQYF | TGCAGCGTCGAGGCCCCTTCAGGGATTCGGCGAGAGACCCAGTACTTC
NA | TRBJ1-2 | TRBV7-2 | many | CASSLKTVSNYGYTF | TGTGCCAGCAGCTTAAAGACAGTCAGTAACTATGGCTACACCTTC
NA | TRBJ1-3 | TRBV6-5 | few | CASSSWTLSGNTIYF | TGTGCCAGCAGTTCTTGGACGCTCTCTGGAAACACCATATATTTT
NA | TRBJ1-2 | TRBV9 | few | CASSVGGQGGDYGYTF | TGTGCCAGCAGCGTAGGAGGGCAGGGAGGTGACTATGGCTACACCTTC
NA | TRBJ2-2 | TRBV11-1 | NA | CASSLRREDTGELFF | TGTGCCAGCAGCTTACGCAGGGAAGACACCGGGGAGCTGTTTTTT
NA | TRBJ1-4 | TRBV4-3 | few | CASSQDLAEKLFF | TGCGCCAGCAGCCAAGACCTGGCGGAAAAACTGTTTTTT
NA | TRBJ2-1 | TRBV5-4 | few | CASSFVEYNEQFF | TGTGCCAGCAGCTTTGTTGAATACAATGAGCAGTTCTTC
NA | TRBJ1-1 | TRBV15 | NA | CATQTGTNTEAFF | TGTGCCACCCAGACAGGAACGAACACTGAAGCTTTCTTT
NA | TRBJ1-5 | TRBV18 | few | CASSPGTGNQPQHF | TGTGCCAGCTCACCAGGGACGGGCAATCAGCCCCAGCATTTT
TRBD2 | TRBJ2-2 | TRBV7-9 | few | CASSPVGSGGTGELFF | TGTGCCAGCAGCCCCGTGGGTAGCGGGGGAACCGGGGAGCTGTTTTTT
NA | TRBJ1-2 | TRBV7-2 | many | CASSRTDPNYGYTF | TGCGCCAGCAGCCGGACGGATCCTAACTATGGCTACACCTTC
NA | TRBJ1-6 | TRBV4-3 | NA | CASSQDIGNHSPLHF | TGCGCCAGCAGCCAAGATATAGGTAACCATTCACCCCTCCACTTT
NA | TRBJ1-5 | TRBV27 | NA | CASSLTGGLQYQPQHF | TGTGCCAGCAGTTTAACGGGGGGCTTACAGTATCAGCCCCAGCATTTT
TRBD1 | TRBJ1-2 | TRBV5-1 | few | CASSLGGSGTGIGYTF | TGCGCCAGCAGCTTAGGGGGCTCCGGGACAGGGATCGGCTACACCTTC
NA | TRBJ2-1 | TRBV6-5 | many | CASTRGNWGEQFF | TGTGCCAGCACCCGGGGCAACTGGGGCGAGCAGTTCTTC
NA | TRBJ1-2 | TRBV7-9 | few | CASSLAGGGYTF | TGTGCCAGCAGCTTAGCAGGCGGAGGCTACACCTTC
NA | TRBJ1-1 | TRBV4-2 | NA | CASSSRTPNTEAFF | TGTGCCAGCAGCTCCCGGACACCGAACACTGAAGCTTTCTTT
TRBD1 | TRBJ2-2 | TRBV7-2 | few | CASSTRQGATNTGELFF | TGTGCCAGCAGCACCCGACAGGGGGCAACGAACACCGGGGAGCTGTTTTTT
TRBD1 | TRBJ1-5 | TRBV19 | NA | CASSPAKTGGMQPQHF | TGTGCCAGTAGTCCCGCAAAGACAGGGGGCATGCAGCCCCAGCATTTT
NA | TRBJ2-3 | TRBV5-1 | few | CASSRLGDTQYF | TGCGCCAGCAGTAGACTAGGGGATACGCAGTATTTT
TRBD2 | TRBJ2-4 | TRBV5-1 | NA | CASSLVPSGGKNIQYF | TGCGCCAGCAGCTTGGTCCCTAGCGGGGGAAAAAACATTCAGTACTTC
NA | TRBJ1-2 | TRBV2 | many | CASSEHGTLYGYTF | TGTGCCAGCAGTGAACATGGGACACTGTATGGCTACACCTTC
TRBD2 | TRBJ2-1 | TRBV7-2 | few | CASSLPGGANEQFF | TGTGCCAGCAGCTTACCCGGGGGGGCCAATGAGCAGTTCTTC
NA | TRBJ1-1 | TRBV5-1 | NA | CASSLSVNTEAFF | TGCGCCAGCAGCTTGTCTGTGAACACTGAAGCTTTCTTT
NA | TRBJ1-1 | TRBV7-9 | few | CASSLREDSSGAFF | TGTGCCAGCAGCTTACGGGAGGATTCAAGCGGAGCTTTCTTT
NA | TRBJ2-1 | TRBV7-8 | NA | CASSSASYNEQFF | TGTGCCAGCAGCTCCGCCTCCTACAATGAGCAGTTCTTC
TRBD1 | TRBJ1-5 | TRBV27 | few | CASSLTPPGQSNQPQHF | TGTGCCAGCAGTTTAACGCCCCCGGGACAGAGCAATCAGCCCCAGCATTTT
NA | TRBJ2-5 | TRBV2 | NA | CASSQRGTPLTRQYF | TGTGCCAGCAGCCAAAGGGGGACTCCCCTAACAAGGCAGTACTTC
NA | TRBJ1-2 | TRBV30 | few | CAWAFAAYGYTF | TGTGCCTGGGCCTTTGCCGCCTATGGCTACACCTTC
NA | TRBJ2-2 | TRBV7-3 | NA | CASAAGPFTGELFF | TGTGCCAGCGCGGCAGGGCCATTTACCGGGGAGCTGTTTTTT
NA | TRBJ2-6 | TRBV7-2 | many | CASSGQGLSGANVLTF | TGTGCCAGCAGCGGGCAGGGCCTCTCTGGGGCCAACGTCCTGACTTTC
TRBD2 | TRBJ2-7 | TRBV6-1 | NA | CASSERKGTSGRAGLYEQYF | TGTGCCAGCAGTGAACGGAAAGGGACTAGCGGGAGGGCCGGGCTCTACGAGCAGTACTTC
NA | TRBJ2-2 | TRBV7-2 | NA | CASSDRTSRTGELFF | TGTGCCAGCAGCGACAGGACTTCTCGGACCGGGGAGCTGTTTTTT
NA | TRBJ1-1 | TRBV7-2 | few | CASTSTLGAFF | TGTGCCAGCACCTCCACTCTTGGCGCTTTCTTT
NA | TRBJ1-3 | TRBV9 | NA | CASSVDPNSGNTIYF | TGTGCCAGCAGCGTAGACCCTAACTCTGGAAACACCATATATTTT
NA | TRBJ1-1 | TRBV19 | NA | CASSARNMNTEAFF | TGTGCCAGTAGTGCCAGAAACATGAACACTGAAGCTTTCTTT
NA | TRBJ1-2 | TRBV2 | NA | CASSGQVGYTF | TGTGCCAGCAGTGGACAGGTCGGCTACACCTTC
NA | TRBJ2-1 | TRBV7-9 | few | CASSLGAGAYNEQFF | TGTGCCAGCAGCTTAGGGGCAGGGGCGTACAATGAGCAGTTCTTC
TRBD1 | TRBJ2-6 | TRBV19 | few | CASSWDRVLAGANVLTF | TGTGCCAGTAGTTGGGACAGGGTATTGGCTGGGGCCAACGTCCTGACTTTC
NA | TRBJ2-5 | TRBV7-2 | few | CASSFGGLAQGGTQYF | TGTGCCAGCAGCTTTGGCGGCCTAGCGCAGGGCGGGACCCAGTACTTC
TRBD2 | TRBJ2-1 | TRBV7-2 | NA | CASRRGGSYNEQFF | TGTGCCAGTAGGCGGGGGGGCTCCTACAATGAGCAGTTCTTC
NA | TRBJ2-1 | TRBV27 | many | CASSLRGGYNEQFF | TGTGCCAGCAGTTTGAGGGGGGGTTACAATGAGCAGTTCTTC
TRBD2 | TRBJ2-3 | TRBV11-3 | NA | CASSLHSGRHLTDTQYF | TGTGCCAGCAGCCTCCATAGCGGGAGGCACCTCACAGATACGCAGTATTTT
NA | TRBJ1-1 | TRBV7-9 | many | CASSLLGDTEAFF | TGTGCCAGCAGCTTACTGGGAGACACTGAAGCTTTCTTT
TRBD2 | TRBJ2-3 | TRBV27 | NA | CASSGRAGGGTDTQYF | TGTGCCAGCAGCGGGAGGGCCGGCGGGGGCACAGATACGCAGTATTTT